Here is one TCR beta chain with its context. The data are from a study of shared T cell receptors in the human thymus. Germline-derived CDR1 and CDR2 are SGHNT and YYREEE (reference sequence). The CDR3 has 17 residues. Some clones are missing from TCRdb's copy, which holds only in-frame ones; the method was immunoSEQ multiplex PCR. Of some 720,000 clones in the sample, over 75% were seen once. These data were also filed under a second study, of human thymus T cells. As that study records: Donor material was obtained from healthy Finnish infants undergoing corrective surgery for congenital heart defects. Thymic samples were excised during corrective heart operations. Thymic TCR repertoires of unrelated people reportedly overlapped highly.

The receptor's source is a boy in the first two years of life with a congenital heart defect. V and J are TRBV5-4 and TRBJ2-5, with D possibly being TRBD2 (6 bases). The J call may not be correct, given that the DNA end is closer to TRBJ2-7. Sequenced sample: thymocytes. Here the CDR3 reads CASSLGAGWNSSYEQYF. The CDR3 DNA is TGTGCCAGCAGCTTGGGGGCGGGATGGAACTCCTCCTACGAGCAGTACTTC.